The T cell receptor beta chain described here comes from a study of T cell changes during pregnancy in multiple sclerosis. The junction had 8 bases not matched to a gene; V was cut back by 5 bases and J by 1 base. This CDR3 spans 15 amino acids. The V gene's germline CDR1 is SQVTM and CDR2 ANQGSEA. Clones were sequenced by immunoSEQ multiplex PCR, and TCRdb holds only the in-frame ones, with some missing. The table shows roughly 61,000 clones, with 90% occurring only once. The source was peripheral blood, collected in the first trimester of pregnancy. The sequence was collected from a female donor in good health, enrolled as a control in a pregnancy study. The chain recombines TRBV29-1 with TRBJ1-2, with 9 bases identical to TRBD1. CDR3 region: CSVLGDRVLNYGYTF. The CDR3 DNA follows: TGCAGCGTTCTAGGGGACAGGGTTCTTAACTATGGCTACACCTTC.